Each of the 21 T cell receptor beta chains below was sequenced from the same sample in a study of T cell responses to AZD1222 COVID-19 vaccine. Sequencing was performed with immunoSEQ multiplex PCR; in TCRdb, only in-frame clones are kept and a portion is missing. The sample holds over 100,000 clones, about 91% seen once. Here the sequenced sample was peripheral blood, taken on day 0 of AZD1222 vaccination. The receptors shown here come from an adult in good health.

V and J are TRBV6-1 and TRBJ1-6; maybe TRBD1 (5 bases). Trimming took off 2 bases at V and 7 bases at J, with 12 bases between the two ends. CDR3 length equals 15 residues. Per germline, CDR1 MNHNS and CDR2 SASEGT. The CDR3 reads CASSETGGGNSPLHF. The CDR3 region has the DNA TGTGCCAGCAGTGAAACGGGGGGGGGAAATTCACCCCTCCACTTT.

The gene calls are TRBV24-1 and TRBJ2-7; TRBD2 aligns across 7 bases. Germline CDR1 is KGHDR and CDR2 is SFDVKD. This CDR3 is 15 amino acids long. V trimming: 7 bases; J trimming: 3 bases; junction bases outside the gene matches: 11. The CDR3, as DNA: TGTGCCACCAGCCCCAGGGTAAGGACTAGCTACGAGCAGTACGTC. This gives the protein CATSPRVRTSYEQYV.

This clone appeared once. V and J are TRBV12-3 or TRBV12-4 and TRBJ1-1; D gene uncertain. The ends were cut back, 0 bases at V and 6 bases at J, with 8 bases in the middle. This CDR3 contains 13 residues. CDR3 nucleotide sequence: TGTGCCAGCAGTTTAGCGTCTGTGTCTGAAGCTTTCTTT. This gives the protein CASSLASVSEAFF.

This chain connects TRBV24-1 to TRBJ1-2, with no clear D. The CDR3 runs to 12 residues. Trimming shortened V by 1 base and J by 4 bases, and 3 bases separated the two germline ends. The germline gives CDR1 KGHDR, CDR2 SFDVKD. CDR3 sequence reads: CATSDFGYGYTF. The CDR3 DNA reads TGTGCCACCAGTGATTTCGGCTATGGCTACACCTTC.

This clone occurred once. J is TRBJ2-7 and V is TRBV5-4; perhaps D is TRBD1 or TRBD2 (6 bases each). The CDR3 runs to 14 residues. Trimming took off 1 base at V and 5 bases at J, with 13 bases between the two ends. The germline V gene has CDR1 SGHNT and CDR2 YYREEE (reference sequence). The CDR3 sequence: CASSLNREVHEQYF. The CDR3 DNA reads TGTGCCAGCAGCTTGAACAGGGAGGTGCACGAGCAGTACTTC.

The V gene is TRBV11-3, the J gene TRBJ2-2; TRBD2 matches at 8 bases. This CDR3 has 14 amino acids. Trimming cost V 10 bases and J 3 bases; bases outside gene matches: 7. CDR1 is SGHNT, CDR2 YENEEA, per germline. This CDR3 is CATGGGGYTGELFF. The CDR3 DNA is TGTGCCACCGGGGGGGGAGGATACACCGGGGAGCTGTTTTTT.

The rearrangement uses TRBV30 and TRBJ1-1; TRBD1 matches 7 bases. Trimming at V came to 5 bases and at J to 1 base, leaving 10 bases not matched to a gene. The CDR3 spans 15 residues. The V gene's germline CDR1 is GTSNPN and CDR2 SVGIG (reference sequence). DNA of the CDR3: TGTGCCTGGGGGCAGGGGGGCTCCGGGAACACTGAAGCTTTCTTT. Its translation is CAWGQGGSGNTEAFF.

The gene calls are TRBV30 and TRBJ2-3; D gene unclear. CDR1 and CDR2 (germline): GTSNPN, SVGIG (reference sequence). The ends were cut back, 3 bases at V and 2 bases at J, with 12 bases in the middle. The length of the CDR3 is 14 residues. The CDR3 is CAWSAVISTDTQYF. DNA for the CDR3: TGTGCCTGGAGCGCCGTTATCTCCACAGATACGCAGTATTTT.

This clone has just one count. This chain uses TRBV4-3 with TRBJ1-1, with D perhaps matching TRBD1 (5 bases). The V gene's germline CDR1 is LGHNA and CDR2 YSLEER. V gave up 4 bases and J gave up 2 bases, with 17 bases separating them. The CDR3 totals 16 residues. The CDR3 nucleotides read TGCGCCAGCAGCCTTCGTGCAGGGCTGCAAAACACTGAAGCTTTCTTT. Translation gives CASSLRAGLQNTEAFF.

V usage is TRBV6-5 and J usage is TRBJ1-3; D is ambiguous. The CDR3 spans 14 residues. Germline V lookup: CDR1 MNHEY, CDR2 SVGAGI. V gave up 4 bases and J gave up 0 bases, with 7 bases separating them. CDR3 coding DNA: TGTGCCAGCAGTTCCTACAGCTCTGGAAACACCATATATTTT. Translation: CASSSYSSGNTIYF.

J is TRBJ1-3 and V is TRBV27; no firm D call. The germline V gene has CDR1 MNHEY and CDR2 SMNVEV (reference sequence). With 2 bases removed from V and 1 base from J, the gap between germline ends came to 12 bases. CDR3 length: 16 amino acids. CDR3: CASSLTPLRSGNTIYF. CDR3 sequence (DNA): TGTGCCAGCAGTTTAACCCCTCTAAGATCTGGAAACACCATATATTTT.

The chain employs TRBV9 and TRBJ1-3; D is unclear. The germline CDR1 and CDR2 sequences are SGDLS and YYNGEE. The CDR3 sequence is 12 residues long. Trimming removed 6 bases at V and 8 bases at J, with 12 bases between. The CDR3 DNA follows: TGTGCCAGCACCCTAAGTGGTGACACCATATATTTT. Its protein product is CASTLSGDTIYF.

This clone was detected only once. CDR3 in DNA: TGTGCCAGCTCACCGAATAAGGACAGGCAGGGAGCTTTCTTT. It specifies CASSPNKDRQGAFF. This chain joins TRBV18 and TRBJ1-1; 7 positions agree with TRBD1. The CDR3 has 14 amino acids. Germline V gene sequence: CDR1 KGHSH, CDR2 LQKENI. The trim removed 3 bases at V and 10 bases at J, leaving 11 bases unmatched.

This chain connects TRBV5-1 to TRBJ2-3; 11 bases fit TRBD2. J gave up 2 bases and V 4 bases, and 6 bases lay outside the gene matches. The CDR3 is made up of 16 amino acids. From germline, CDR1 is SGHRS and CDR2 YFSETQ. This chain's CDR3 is CASSRIAGGLTDTQYF. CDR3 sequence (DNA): TGCGCCAGCAGCCGGATAGCGGGAGGGCTCACAGATACGCAGTATTTT.

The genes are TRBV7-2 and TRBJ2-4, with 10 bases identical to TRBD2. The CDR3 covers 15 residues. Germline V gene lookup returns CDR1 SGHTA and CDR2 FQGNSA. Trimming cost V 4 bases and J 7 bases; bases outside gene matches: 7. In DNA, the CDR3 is TGTGCCAGCAGCTGGGGAGCGGGAGGGGTGAACATTCAGTACTTC. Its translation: CASSWGAGGVNIQYF.

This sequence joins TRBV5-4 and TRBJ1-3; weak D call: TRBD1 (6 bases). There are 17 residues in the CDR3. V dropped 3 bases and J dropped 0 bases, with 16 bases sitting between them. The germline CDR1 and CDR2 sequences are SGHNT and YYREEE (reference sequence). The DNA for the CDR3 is TGTGCCAGCAGCTGGGGGCCTACCCAAAGCTCTGGAAACACCATATATTTT. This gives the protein CASSWGPTQSSGNTIYF.

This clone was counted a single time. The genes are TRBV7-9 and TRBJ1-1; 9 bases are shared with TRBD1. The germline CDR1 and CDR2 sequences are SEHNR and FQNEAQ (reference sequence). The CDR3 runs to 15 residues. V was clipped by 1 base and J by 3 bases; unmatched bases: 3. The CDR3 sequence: CASSLGWDRDTEAFF. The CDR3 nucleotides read TGTGCCAGCAGCTTAGGATGGGACAGGGACACTGAAGCTTTCTTT. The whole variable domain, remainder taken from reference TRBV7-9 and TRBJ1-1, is DTGVSQNPRHKITKRGQNVTFRCDPISEHNRLYWYRQTLGQGPEFLTYFQNEAQLEKSRLLSDRFSAERPKGSFSTLEIQRTEQGDSAMYLCASSLGWDRDTEAFFGQGTRLTVV.

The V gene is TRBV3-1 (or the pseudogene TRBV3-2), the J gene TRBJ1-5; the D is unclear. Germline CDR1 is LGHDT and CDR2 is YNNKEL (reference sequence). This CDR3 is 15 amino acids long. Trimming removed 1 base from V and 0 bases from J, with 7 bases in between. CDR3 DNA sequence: TGTGCCAGCAGCCAAGGGCATTATAGCAATCAGCCCCAGCATTTT. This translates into CASSQGHYSNQPQHF.

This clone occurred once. The CDR3 DNA reads TGTGCCAGCAGCTCCTGGACTACTAACACCGGGGAGCTGTTTTTT. It codes for CASSSWTTNTGELFF. V is TRBV11-2 and J is TRBJ2-2; tentative D call: TRBD2 (6 bases). The CDR3 covers 15 residues. CDR1 SGHAT and CDR2 FQNNGV come from the germline V gene. Trimming took 4 bases from V and 2 from J, leaving 11 bases between them.

The CDR3 reads CASSFGQWGYTF. The CDR3 coding sequence is TGTGCCAGCAGCTTTGGACAGTGGGGCTACACCTTC. This chain uses TRBV7-9 with TRBJ1-2; D is possibly TRBD1 (6 bases). Trimming left V 3 bases short and J 8 bases short, with 10 bases between. The germline V gene encodes CDR1 SEHNR and CDR2 FQNEAQ (reference sequence). CDR3 length: 12 residues.

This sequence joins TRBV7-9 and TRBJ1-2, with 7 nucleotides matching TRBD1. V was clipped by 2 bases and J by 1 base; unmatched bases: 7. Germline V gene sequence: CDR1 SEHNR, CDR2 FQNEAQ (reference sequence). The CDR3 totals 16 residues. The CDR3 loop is CASSLSRGVNNYGYTF. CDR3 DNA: TGTGCCAGCAGCTTAAGCAGGGGGGTTAATAACTATGGCTACACCTTC.